Each of the 22 T cell receptor beta chains below was sequenced from the same sample in a study of TET2 disruption in CD19-targeted CAR T cells. Repertoires were generated with immunoSEQ multiplex PCR, while TCRdb's copy carries only in-frame clones and drops some. The sample has about 26,000 clones, and its top ten clones hold 1.5% to 2%. The treatment: autologous CTL019 cells: CD19 CAR with 4-1BB and CD3 zeta domains. Their specific antigens are unknown. Sample: CD8- CAR+ T cells sorted from cultured blood T cells, taken for CD19 CAR T cell therapy. Subset: CD8-negative CAR-positive T cells from the infusion product. The receptors here all came from a man between 65 and 85 years old with chronic lymphocytic leukemia.

In the case of this clone: The read ends 3 residues shy of where the CDR3 ends; the end is completed using the germline J gene. This chain links TRBV19 with TRBJ1-2, with D perhaps TRBD1 (5 bases). The CDR3 length is 14 residues. CDR1 is LNHDA and CDR2 is SQIVND in the germline V gene (reference sequence). Here the CDR3 reads CASSIPGSTDTYTF. The CDR3 bases that were read are TGTGCCAGTAGTATACCCGGGTCGACAGATACC. Drawing the rest from reference TRBV19 and TRBJ1-2, the complete variable domain is DGGITQSPKYLFRKEGQNVTLSCEQNLNHDAMYWYRQDPGQGLRLIYYSQIVNDFQKGDIAEGYSVSREKKESFPLTVTSAQKNPTAFYLCASSIPGSTDTYTFGSGTRLTVV.

CDR3 DNA, as far as it was read: TGTGCCAGCAGTCAGGTTGCTTTCGGACAGGGGAACGAG. Protein product: CASSQVAFGQGNE. The full CDR3 protein is CASSQVAFGQGNEQYF. The V gene is TRBV27, the J gene TRBJ2-7, with TRBD1 matching over 9 bases. The DNA ends 3 residues before the CDR3 does, and the rest of the CDR3 is filled in from the germline J gene. This CDR3 spans 16 amino acids. J gave up 5 bases and V 5 bases, and 13 bases lay outside the gene matches. Germline lookup yields CDR1 MNHEY and CDR2 SMNVEV (reference sequence).

A note on this clone: Read coverage stops 3 residues before the CDR3 terminus; the germline J gene supplies the remainder. The V call is TRBV19, the J call TRBJ1-2; D gene unclear. Germline CDR1 reads LNHDA; CDR2 reads SQIVND (reference sequence). There are 15 residues in the CDR3. The sequenced CDR3 bases are TGTGCCAGTAGTATCTCGACTCGTAGCTCCTACGAC. This sequence encodes CASSISTRSSYD. The whole CDR3 is CASSISTRSSYDYTF.

A remark on this clone: The missing CDR3 end, 3 residues past where the read stops, is filled in from the germline J gene. V is TRBV19 and J is TRBJ1-5; 7 bases fit TRBD1. V shed 7 bases and J 2 bases; nucleotides not matched to a gene: 8. CDR1 and CDR2 from the germline V gene are LNHDA and SQIVND (reference sequence). This CDR3 spans 15 amino acids. This CDR3 reads CASTVPGQRNQPQHF. The DNA read from the CDR3 is TGTGCCAGTACGGTTCCGGGACAGCGCAATCAGCCC.

Notes on this clone: Read coverage stops 3 residues before the CDR3 terminus; the germline J gene supplies the remainder. V and J are TRBV11-2 and TRBJ1-1; D perhaps matches TRBD1 (5 bases). This CDR3 spans 14 amino acids. The V gene's germline CDR1 is SGHAT and CDR2 FQNNGV. The ends were cut back, 5 bases at V and 1 base at J, with 11 bases in the middle. CDR3 sequence reads: CASSITDKNTEAFF. The sequenced CDR3 bases are TGTGCCAGCAGCATCACGGACAAGAACACTGAA.

About this clone itself: The read stops 3 residues short of the end of the CDR3; the missing end is completed from the germline J gene. The chain recombines TRBV5-1 with TRBJ2-3; 9 positions agree with TRBD1. The germline V gene has CDR1 SGHRS and CDR2 YFSETQ. This CDR3 has 17 residues. The CDR3 here is CASSPGQGISLEETQYF. Incomplete CDR3 DNA: TGCGCCAGCAGCCCGGGACAGGGTATTAGTTTAGAAGAGACG.

In regard to this clone: The read finishes 3 residues shy of the CDR3 end, and the germline J gene is used to complete it. The sample contains more than one DNA sequence encoding this CDR3. This sequence joins TRBV18 and TRBJ2-1, with D maybe TRBD2 (7 bases). V shed 6 bases and J shed 8 bases, with 20 bases lying between them. Germline V gene lookup returns CDR1 KGHSH and CDR2 LQKENI. CDR3 size: 15 residues. Partial CDR3 DNA: TGTGCCAGCTCCCCCCCGTTGGGGGGGGGCGATGAG. It encodes CASSPPLGGGDE. The whole CDR3 region reads CASSPPLGGGDEQFF.

A word on this clone: The CDR3 goes on 3 residues after the read ends, and that part is filled in from the germline J gene. The chain uses TRBV7-6 and TRBJ2-5, with 7 nucleotides matching TRBD1. The germline CDR1 and CDR2 sequences are SGHVS and FNYEAQ. Losses at the gene ends were 2 bases for V and 2 bases for J; bases not matched to a gene: 11. The CDR3 sequence is 17 residues long. This chain's CDR3 is CASSLSPWKGAQETQYF. The sequenced CDR3 bases are TGTGCCAGCAGCTTAAGCCCATGGAAGGGGGCACAAGAGACC.

As to this clone: With the read ending 3 residues before the CDR3 end, the germline J gene is used to fill in that end. The chain links TRBV5-1 to TRBJ1-3, with D perhaps TRBD1 (5 bases). CDR1 SGHRS and CDR2 YFSETQ come from the germline V gene. The V end lost 0 bases, the J end lost 0 bases, and 16 bases lay between the germline ends. This CDR3 contains 18 residues. This CDR3 is CASSLGGLDHLSGNTIYF. The CDR3 bases that were read are TGCGCCAGCAGCTTGGGGGGACTCGACCACCTCTCTGGAAACACC. The full variable domain, completed using reference TRBV5-1 and TRBJ1-3, is KAGVTQTPRYLIKTRGQQVTLSCSPISGHRSVSWYQQTPGQGLQFLFEYFSETQRNKGNFPGRFSGRQFSNSRSEMNVSTLELGDSALYLCASSLGGLDHLSGNTIYFGEGSWLTVV.

Of note for this clone: Read sequence stops 3 residues before the CDR3 end, and the germline J gene provides the missing end. J is TRBJ1-2 and V is TRBV18; a possible D gene is TRBD1 (6 bases). The CDR3 consists of 17 residues. Looked up from germline, CDR1 is KGHSH and CDR2 is LQKENI. CDR3 amino acids: CASSPTPAEPSGDTYTF. CDR3 DNA, as far as it was read: TGTGCCAGCTCACCGACTCCAGCGGAGCCATCAGGGGATACC.

As concerns this clone: A read error may account for a junction end that differs from germline. Read data end 3 residues before the CDR3 end; the end is taken from the germline J gene. The identical CDR3 is also encoded by other nucleotide sequences in the sample. The rearrangement uses TRBV18 and TRBJ1-3; no clear D gene. There are 16 residues in the CDR3. Looked up from germline, CDR1 is KGHSH and CDR2 is LQKENI. Here the CDR3 reads CASSSGGPRSGNTIYF. Incomplete CDR3 DNA: TGTGCCAGCTCATCAGGAGGTCCCCGCTCTGGAAACACT.

As to this clone: The CDR3 extends 3 residues past the end of the read, so its final part is completed from the germline J gene. The V and J genes are TRBV28 and TRBJ2-5; 13 bases match TRBD2. V shed 5 bases, J shed 5 bases, and the junction held 8 bases outside the gene matches. The CDR3 is 16 residues long. The V gene's germline CDR1 is MDHEN and CDR2 SYDVKM. CDR3 sequence reads: CASSPTSGGARETQYF. Incomplete CDR3 DNA: TGTGCCAGCAGTCCCACTAGCGGGGGGGCCAGGGAGACC.

As regards this clone: The observed sequence ends 3 residues before the CDR3 terminus, with the missing tail filled in from the germline J gene. J is TRBJ1-6 and V is TRBV7-8; no clear D gene. V lost 1 base and J lost 7, with 14 bases in between. Germline CDR1 reads SGHVS; CDR2 reads FQNEAQ. The CDR3 spans 16 residues. The DNA read from the CDR3 is TGTGCCAGCAGCTTAGTAGCTGGGTATGGCAATTCACCC. Its translation: CASSLVAGYGNSP. The whole CDR3 reads CASSLVAGYGNSPLHF.

Incomplete CDR3 DNA: TGTGCCAGCAGCCGCTCTATGGATACG. It encodes CASSRSMDT. The whole CDR3 sequence reads CASSRSMDTQYF. This chain joins TRBV9 and TRBJ2-3; D not certain. The CDR3 end falls 3 residues outside the read, so it is completed with the germline J gene. CDR3 length: 12 amino acids. Trimming pared 4 bases from V and 6 bases from J, leaving 9 bases between. CDR1 and CDR2 from the germline V gene are SGDLS and YYNGEE. Complete variable domain (other parts from reference TRBV9 and TRBJ2-3): DSGVTQTPKHLITATGQRVTLRCSPRSGDLSVYWYQQSLDQGLQFLIQYYNGEERAKGNILERFSAQQFPDLHSELNLSSLELGDSALYFCASSRSMDTQYFGPGTRLTVL.

A note on this clone: The observed sequence ends 3 residues before the CDR3 terminus, with the missing tail filled in from the germline J gene. V gene TRBV20-1 combines with J gene TRBJ2-6, with D perhaps TRBD1 (5 bases). The CDR3 length is 16 residues. The germline V gene encodes CDR1 DFQATT and CDR2 SNEGSKA (reference sequence). Trimming left V 1 base short and J 2 bases short, with 12 bases between. CDR3 bases read: TGCAGTGCTAGAGTAAGGGGTTCGGCTGGGGCCAACGTC. Translating gives CSARVRGSAGANV. The whole CDR3 region reads CSARVRGSAGANVLTF.

In regard to this clone: The read ends 3 residues before the CDR3 terminus; that terminus is restored from the germline J gene. V gene TRBV27 combines with J gene TRBJ2-7; 8 nucleotides line up with TRBD2. The CDR3 runs to 14 residues. Germline V gives CDR1 MNHEY, CDR2 SMNVEV (reference sequence). V trimming: 4 bases; J trimming: 4 bases; junction bases outside the gene matches: 6. The part of the CDR3 DNA that was read is TGTGCCAGCAGTTCCCCGGGACTAGTATACGAG. Translated, it gives CASSSPGLVYE. The full CDR3 protein reads CASSSPGLVYEQYF.

Remarks on this clone: Sequencing ends 3 residues short of the CDR3 end; the germline J gene provides the rest. The rearrangement joins TRBV11-2 to TRBJ2-7; D gene unclear. CDR1 is SGHAT, CDR2 FQNNGV, per germline. The CDR3 covers 15 residues. V dropped 3 bases and J dropped 3 bases, with 15 bases sitting between them. CDR3 DNA, as far as it was read: TGTGCCAGCAGCTTTGGGTGGTCGCCGGGCTACGAG. Its protein is CASSFGWSPGYE. The full CDR3 protein reads CASSFGWSPGYEQYF. The complete variable domain, with remaining parts taken from reference TRBV11-2 and TRBJ2-7, reads EAGVAQSPRYKIIEKRQSVAFWCNPISGHATLYWYQQILGQGPKLLIQFQNNGVVDDSQLPKDRFSAERLKGVDSTLKIQPAKLEDSAVYLCASSFGWSPGYEQYFGPGTRLTVT.

In regard to this clone: The read gets to within 3 residues of the CDR3 end, and the germline J gene fills in the rest. Other DNA sequences in this sample translate to the same CDR3. The chain links TRBV6-2 or TRBV6-3 to TRBJ1-5, with a possible D match to TRBD1 (5 bases). The germline V gene has CDR1 MNHEY and CDR2 SVGEGT. This CDR3 contains 15 residues. CDR3 DNA, as far as it was read: TGTGCCATCGCCGAAGGGCAGGTCCCCAGGGATCCC. Residues: CAIAEGQVPRDP. The full-length CDR3 reads as CAIAEGQVPRDPQHF.

As for this clone: The read stops 3 residues short of the end of the CDR3; the missing end is completed from the germline J gene. The gene calls are TRBV7-9 and TRBJ1-6; no reliable D call. Trimming cost V 5 bases and J 7 bases, with 9 bases left between them. This CDR3 region has 13 residues. The germline V gene encodes CDR1 SEHNR and CDR2 FQNEAQ (reference sequence). CDR3 residues: CASSQQKNSPLHF. The DNA read from the CDR3 is TGTGCCAGCAGCCAACAGAAAAATTCACCC.

About this clone itself: The DNA ends 3 residues before the CDR3 does, and the rest of the CDR3 is filled in from the germline J gene. V usage is TRBV10-3 and J usage is TRBJ1-5; no clear D gene. V lost 2 bases to trimming and J lost 5 bases, with 13 bases between them. CDR1 is ENHRY, CDR2 SYGVKD, per germline. This CDR3 has 15 amino acids. CDR3 region: CAISESGPVDQPQHF. The sequenced part of the CDR3 DNA is TGTGCCATCAGTGAGAGTGGGCCGGTCGATCAGCCC.

As regards this clone: Read coverage stops 3 residues before the CDR3 terminus; the germline J gene supplies the remainder. V and J are TRBV5-1 and TRBJ1-2; D uncertain. CDR1 and CDR2 (germline): SGHRS, YFSETQ. This CDR3 has 15 amino acids. Incomplete CDR3 DNA: TGCGCCAGCAGCTTGGAGGGTAGAGGGCACGATGAC. Translating gives CASSLEGRGHDD. The entire CDR3 reads CASSLEGRGHDDYTF.

Regarding this clone: Sequencing ends 3 residues short of the CDR3 end; the germline J gene provides the rest. The gene calls are TRBV4-2 and TRBJ2-7; unclear D gene. The CDR3 sequence is 17 residues long. Deletions cut 2 bases from V and 0 bases from J, with 17 bases between. CDR1 is LGHNA, CDR2 YNFKEQ, per germline. The covered CDR3 bases are TGTGCCAGCAGCCAAAGCTCCCCAGGAATACACTCCTACGAG. Translating gives CASSQSSPGIHSYE. In full, the CDR3 reads CASSQSSPGIHSYEQYF.